This T cell receptor beta chain was sequenced in a study of OX40 agonist ivuxolimab in advanced cancers. About the research overall: Patients were treated with intravenous ivuxolimab, dosed at 0.01 to 10 mg/kg and infused every 2 weeks. Patients in dose escalation had liver, melanoma, kidney or head and neck cancers.

This clone was observed a few times. Antigen unknown. General study results and limits: Undetermined was the antigen specificity of the expanded peripheral T cells.

Profiling relied on immunoSEQ multiplex PCR, and the TCRdb table lists in-frame clones only, not all of them. Of about 70,000 clones in the sample, about three quarters are singletons; the top ten hold less than 5.5%. The TCR originated in an adult with an advanced solid tumor such as melanoma, head and neck, liver or kidney cancer. The sequenced sample was CD4+ or CD8+ T cells sorted from blood, obtained in a trial of the OX40 agonist ivuxolimab.

CDR3 DNA sequence: TGTGCCAGCAGCGTAAACGCCCAGCGGGAGGGCCACGGGGAGCTGTTTTTT. Its protein product is CASSVNAQREGHGELFF. The rearrangement uses TRBV9 and TRBJ2-2; TRBD2 aligns across 10 bases. The germline V gene has CDR1 SGDLS and CDR2 YYNGEE. V lost 1 base and J lost 7; bases outside the gene matches: 10. This CDR3 has 17 residues.